These T cell receptor beta chains were read from a single sample in a study of CD8 T cells in ankylosing spondylitis. TCRdb re-called the 5' RACE reads through MiXCR, storing one row per CDR3 protein. The sample records a few hundred thousand distinct CDR3 sequences, roughly 10% being singletons. The source material was blood, either unsorted or a sorted T cell fraction (not recorded which). The receptor set was obtained from a female donor with ankylosing spondylitis or in good health (not recorded which). Each CDR3 is given with its conserved first and last residue. The D gene is left open where the match is weak. Some rows have no size entry. The others give once, few or many, or a class for an expanded clone.

>few|TRBV7-8|TRBJ2-1|TRBD2
CASSSPGLAQQFF
TGTGCCAGCAGTTCGCCGGGACTAGCTCAGCAGTTCTTC
>.|TRBV14|TRBJ1-1|TRBD1
CASSQQGAGVYTEAFF
TGTGCCAGCAGCCAACAGGGGGCTGGGGTGTACACTGAAGCTTTCTTT
>many|TRBV5-6|TRBJ2-1|.
CASSSYRNNEQFF
TGTGCCAGCAGCTCTTACAGGAACAATGAGCAGTTCTTC
>few|TRBV5-1|TRBJ2-5|TRBD2
CASSVTREGETQYF
TGCGCCAGCAGCGTCACTAGGGAGGGAGAGACCCAGTACTTC
>few|TRBV7-2|TRBJ2-2|.
CASSPRGGGELFF
TGTGCCAGCAGCCCCAGAGGGGGGGGGGAGCTGTTTTTT
>.|TRBV12-3/TRBV12-4|TRBJ2-5|.
CASSLQRQETQYF
TGTGCCAGCAGTCTACAGAGACAAGAGACCCAGTACTTC
>many|TRBV20-1|TRBJ2-1|.
CSARVGLTNEQFF
TGCAGTGCTAGAGTGGGGCTGACCAATGAGCAGTTCTTC
>many|TRBV5-1|TRBJ1-3|.
CASSRNYRDTIYF
TGCGCCAGCAGCCGAAACTACAGGGACACCATATATTTT
>.|TRBV18|TRBJ1-1|.
CATRGDLNTEAFF
TGTGCCACCAGAGGGGACCTTAACACTGAAGCTTTCTTT
>.|TRBV7-6|TRBJ2-7|.
CASSWRGEYEQYF
TGTGCCAGCAGCTGGCGCGGGGAATACGAGCAGTACTTC
>many|TRBV29-1|TRBJ2-2|TRBD2
CSVRTGGTGELFF
TGCAGCGTTCGGACGGGAGGAACCGGGGAGCTGTTTTTT
>many|TRBV7-9|TRBJ1-1|.
CASSLGAAREHTEAFF
TGTGCCAGCAGCTTAGGTGCAGCCCGGGAGCACACTGAAGCTTTCTTT
>many|TRBV5-1|TRBJ2-2|TRBD1
CASSSGQVSSGELFF
TGCGCCAGCAGCTCCGGACAGGTCTCGTCCGGGGAGCTGTTTTTT
>.|TRBV5-1|TRBJ2-6|TRBD1
CASSSQILTGWSGANVLTF
TGCGCCAGCAGCTCCCAGATCCTGACAGGGTGGTCTGGGGCCAACGTCCTGACTTTC
>.|TRBV29-1|TRBJ2-1|TRBD2
CSVELAVNEQFF
TGCAGCGTTGAACTAGCGGTTAATGAGCAGTTCTTC
>many|TRBV5-1|TRBJ2-3|.
CASRGGTSNTDTQYF
TGCGCCAGCAGGGGCGGGACAAGCAATACAGATACGCAGTATTTT
>many|TRBV7-6|TRBJ1-2|.
CASSLEPGVNNYGYTF
TGTGCCAGCAGCTTAGAACCAGGGGTAAACAACTATGGCTACACCTTC
>many|TRBV20-1|TRBJ1-1|.
CSAPWGVFTEAFF
TGCAGTGCCCCATGGGGGGTTTTCACTGAAGCTTTCTTT
>.|TRBV7-2|TRBJ2-1|TRBD1
CASSYRYRGFYNEQFF
TGTGCCAGCAGCTACAGGTACAGGGGATTCTACAATGAGCAGTTCTTC
>few|TRBV5-1|TRBJ2-3|TRBD2
CASSLEASGSGDTQYF
TGCGCCAGCAGCTTGGAGGCTAGCGGGAGTGGAGATACGCAGTATTTT
>.|TRBV7-2|TRBJ2-3|.
CASSGGTGDTQYF
TGTGCCAGCAGCGGAGGGACCGGAGATACGCAGTATTTT
>many|TRBV20-1|TRBJ2-1|TRBD2
CSANVGGSNNEQFF
TGCAGTGCTAATGTGGGCGGGAGTAACAATGAGCAGTTCTTC
>many|TRBV12-3/TRBV12-4|TRBJ2-7|TRBD2
CASSRSAGLLQYF
TGTGCCAGCAGTCGCTCAGCGGGGTTGCTCCAGTACTTC
>few|TRBV5-1|TRBJ2-6|.
CASSLFQGTGANVLTF
TGCGCCAGCAGCTTGTTCCAGGGGACCGGGGCCAACGTCCTGACTTTC
>many|TRBV5-1|TRBJ2-7|.
CASSYKGPSSDEQYF
TGCGCCAGCAGTTACAAGGGACCCAGCAGCGACGAGCAGTACTTC
>many|TRBV29-1|TRBJ1-4|TRBD1
CSVEDDRVQLFF
TGCAGCGTTGAAGATGACAGGGTCCAACTGTTTTTT
>few|TRBV20-1|TRBJ2-5|.
CSARSAAGSGSKETQYF
TGCAGTGCTAGGTCCGCCGCAGGGAGCGGATCCAAAGAGACCCAGTACTTC
>many|TRBV7-2|TRBJ2-1|.
CASSLGFGVNEQFF
TGTGCCAGCAGCTTAGGTTTCGGAGTCAATGAGCAGTTCTTC
>many|TRBV5-5|TRBJ2-1|TRBD1
CASSLRDSTGREQFF
TGTGCCAGCAGCTTGCGGGACAGTACTGGACGTGAGCAGTTCTTC
>.|TRBV4-1|TRBJ2-5|.
CASSQGSTPQETQYF
TGCGCCAGCAGCCAAGGGTCAACACCTCAAGAGACCCAGTACTTC
>few|TRBV10-2|TRBJ1-5|.
CASSPGGSAYQPQHF
TGCGCCAGCAGCCCGGGAGGCAGCGCTTATCAGCCCCAGCATTTT
>many|TRBV12-5|TRBJ2-1|TRBD2
CASATGTRQYNEQFF
TGTGCTAGTGCCACCGGGACTAGGCAATACAATGAGCAGTTCTTC
>.|TRBV3-1|TRBJ2-3|.
CASSQGMGSTSADTQYF
TGTGCCAGCAGCCAAGGGATGGGGTCAACCTCCGCAGATACGCAGTATTTT
>many|TRBV15|TRBJ1-6|.
CATSRDLLSPLHF
TGTGCCACCAGCAGAGACCTGCTTTCACCCCTCCACTTT
>few|TRBV7-2|TRBJ1-2|.
CASSSLGQGNYGYTF
TGTGCCAGCAGCTCCTTAGGGCAGGGGAACTATGGCTACACCTTC
>many|TRBV2|TRBJ2-3|.
CASSGGASSTDTQYF
TGTGCCAGCAGTGGAGGAGCTTCTAGCACAGATACGCAGTATTTT
>few|TRBV5-5|TRBJ1-6|.
CASSLVGTSYNSPLHF
TGTGCCAGCAGCTTGGTGGGGACCTCCTATAATTCACCCCTCCACTTT
>many|TRBV7-2|TRBJ1-5|.
CASRGGTNQPQHF
TGTGCCAGCAGGGGGGGCACCAATCAGCCCCAGCATTTT
>many|TRBV20-1|TRBJ2-1|TRBD2
CSAELAGGPSDEQFF
TGCAGTGCTGAACTAGCGGGGGGGCCAAGCGATGAGCAGTTCTTC
>many|TRBV6-2/TRBV6-3|TRBJ2-1|.
CASSYSDSGTASRLAGEQFF
TGTGCCAGCAGTTACTCGGACTCGGGTACAGCGTCCCGGTTGGCTGGTGAGCAGTTCTTC
>once|TRBV15|TRBJ1-2|.
CATSNGGGYGYTF
TGTGCCACCAGCAACGGGGGTGGCTATGGCTACACCTTC
>few|TRBV5-1|TRBJ2-1|.
CASSLPPPGGYNEQFF
TGCGCCAGCAGCCTACCCCCCCCAGGCGGGTACAATGAGCAGTTCTTC
>few|TRBV7-2|TRBJ2-4|TRBD2
CASSTGTSGKNIQYF
TGTGCCAGCAGCACCGGGACTAGCGGAAAAAACATTCAGTACTTC
>many|TRBV10-3|TRBJ1-5|.
CAISNQGDQPQHF
TGTGCCATCAGTAATCAGGGAGATCAGCCCCAGCATTTT
>few|TRBV27|TRBJ2-7|.
CASSIQGGEQYF
TGTGCCAGCAGCATCCAGGGGGGGGAGCAGTACTTC
>many|TRBV20-1|TRBJ2-7|TRBD2
CSASYQRGLYEQYF
TGCAGTGCTAGCTACCAGCGGGGCCTCTACGAGCAGTACTTC